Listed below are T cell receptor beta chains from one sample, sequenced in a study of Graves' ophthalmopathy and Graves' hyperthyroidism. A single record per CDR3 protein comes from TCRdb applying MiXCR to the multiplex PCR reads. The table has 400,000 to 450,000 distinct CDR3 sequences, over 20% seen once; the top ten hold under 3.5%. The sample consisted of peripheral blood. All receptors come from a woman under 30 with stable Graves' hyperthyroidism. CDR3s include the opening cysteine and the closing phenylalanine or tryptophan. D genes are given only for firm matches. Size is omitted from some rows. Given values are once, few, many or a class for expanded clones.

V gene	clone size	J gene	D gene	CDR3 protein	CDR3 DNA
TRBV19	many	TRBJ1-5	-	CASRGLGNQPQHF	TGTGCCAGTAGGGGTTTGGGCAATCAGCCCCAGCATTTT
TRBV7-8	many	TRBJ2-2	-	CASSLDREGTGELFF	TGTGCCAGCAGCTTAGATAGGGAAGGAACCGGGGAGCTGTTTTTT
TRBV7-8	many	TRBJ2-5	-	CASSSGAVATQYF	TGTGCCAGCAGCTCGGGGGCCGTAGCGACCCAGTACTTC
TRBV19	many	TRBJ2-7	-	CASSIRGGRWTSEQYF	TGTGCCAGTAGTATCAGGGGGGGAAGGTGGACCTCCGAGCAGTACTTC
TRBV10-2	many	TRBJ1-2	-	CASSEPTSSFRGEFTF	TGCGCCAGCAGTGAGCCCACCTCGTCTTTTAGGGGAGAGTTCACCTTC
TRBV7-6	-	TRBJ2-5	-	CASSLRKQETQYF	TGTGCCAGCAGCTTGCGGAAACAAGAGACCCAGTACTTC
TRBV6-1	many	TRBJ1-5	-	CANSEGGGYEPQHF	TGTGCCAACAGTGAAGGTGGGGGCTATGAGCCCCAGCATTTT
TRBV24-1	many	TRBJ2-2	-	CATSPTGQNTGELFF	TGTGCCACCAGCCCGACGGGACAGAACACCGGGGAGCTGTTTTTT
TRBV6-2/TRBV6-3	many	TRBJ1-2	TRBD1	CASSQQGAPVGYTF	TGTGCCAGCAGTCAACAGGGGGCCCCCGTTGGCTACACCTTC
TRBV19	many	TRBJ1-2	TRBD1	CASSLETGGAAGYTF	TGTGCCAGTAGCCTAGAGACAGGGGGCGCGGCTGGCTACACCTTC
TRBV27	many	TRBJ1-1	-	CASSLQQGMDAFF	TGTGCCAGCAGTTTACAACAGGGTATGGATGCTTTCTTT
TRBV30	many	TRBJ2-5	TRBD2	CAWSVPGLAVQETQYF	TGTGCCTGGAGTGTACCTGGACTAGCGGTCCAAGAGACCCAGTACTTC
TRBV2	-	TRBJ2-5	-	CASSEALWEYQETQYF	TGTGCCAGCAGTGAAGCGCTTTGGGAGTACCAAGAGACCCAGTACTTC
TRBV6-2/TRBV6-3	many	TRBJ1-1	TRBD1	CASRDRTEAFF	TGTGCCAGCAGGGACAGGACTGAAGCTTTCTTT
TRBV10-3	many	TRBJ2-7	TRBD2	CAISEVGTSGGEQYF	TGTGCCATCAGTGAAGTGGGGACTTCGGGGGGCGAGCAGTACTTC
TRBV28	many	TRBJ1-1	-	CASGPDSRRAIEAFF	TGTGCCAGCGGCCCGGATAGTCGGCGAGCAATTGAAGCTTTCTTT
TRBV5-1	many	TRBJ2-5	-	CASSRTQETQYF	TGCGCCAGCAGCCGGACGCAAGAGACCCAGTACTTC
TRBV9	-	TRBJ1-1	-	CASSGFRGPEAFF	TGTGCCAGCAGCGGGTTCCGGGGTCCTGAAGCTTTCTTT